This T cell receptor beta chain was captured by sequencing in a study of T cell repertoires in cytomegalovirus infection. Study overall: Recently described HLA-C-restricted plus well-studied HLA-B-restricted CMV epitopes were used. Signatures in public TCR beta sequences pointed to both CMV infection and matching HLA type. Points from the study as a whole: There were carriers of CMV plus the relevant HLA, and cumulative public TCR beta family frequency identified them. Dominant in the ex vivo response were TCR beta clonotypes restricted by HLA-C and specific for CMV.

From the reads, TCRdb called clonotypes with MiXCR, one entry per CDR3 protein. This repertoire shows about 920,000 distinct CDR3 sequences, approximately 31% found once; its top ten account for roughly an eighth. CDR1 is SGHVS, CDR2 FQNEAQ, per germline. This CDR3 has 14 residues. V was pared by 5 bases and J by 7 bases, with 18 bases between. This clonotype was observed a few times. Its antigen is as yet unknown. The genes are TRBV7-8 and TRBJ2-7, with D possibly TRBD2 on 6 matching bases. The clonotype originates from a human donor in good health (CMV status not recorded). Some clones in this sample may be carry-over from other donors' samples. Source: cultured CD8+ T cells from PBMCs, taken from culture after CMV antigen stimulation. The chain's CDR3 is CASSPYGGATEQYF. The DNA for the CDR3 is TGTGCCAGCAGCCCCTACGGCGGGGCTACTGAGCAGTACTTC.